Presented here are 18 T cell receptor beta chains from one specimen sequenced in a study of cytomegalovirus exposure and HLA in healthy donors. The PCR was carried out with 60 Vbeta primers and 13 Jbeta primers. Assay: immunoSEQ multiplex PCR; the TCRdb copy retains only in-frame clones and omits some. The data include some 110,000 clones; the top ten clones carry around 7%. The sequenced sample consisted of PBMCs. The source is a man aged 35-49 years in good health and CMV-seropositive.

The genes are TRBV7-8 and TRBJ1-3; the D is unclear. CDR1 SGHVS and CDR2 FQNEAQ come from the germline V gene. The CDR3 runs 14 residues. The V gene lost 6 bases and the J gene lost 0 bases, with 9 bases spanning the gap. CDR3 DNA sequence: TGTGCCAGCAGGGACTTGGCCTCTGGAAACACCATATATTTT. Translation gives CASRDLASGNTIYF. Combining the CDR3 with reference TRBV7-8 and TRBJ1-3 gives the whole variable domain GAGVSQSPRYKVAKRGQDVALRCDPISGHVSLFWYQQALGQGPEFLTYFQNEAQLDKSGLPSDRFFAERPEGSVSTLKIQRTQQEDSAVYLCASRDLASGNTIYFGEGSWLTVV.

The genes are TRBV9 and TRBJ2-7, with TRBD1 matching 10 bases. This CDR3 comprises 13 residues. V lost 0 bases to trimming and J lost 10 bases; unmatched junction nucleotides: 4. CDR1 SGDLS and CDR2 YYNGEE come from the germline V gene. CDR3 nucleotide sequence: TGTGCCAGCAGCGTAGCGACAGGGGGCGAACAGTACTTC. It yields the protein CASSVATGGEQYF.

The rearrangement uses TRBV11-3 and TRBJ2-3; 10 nucleotides line up with TRBD1. The CDR3 spans 14 residues. Unmatched junction bases numbered 3, after V lost 5 bases and J lost 4 bases. Germline V gene lookup returns CDR1 SGHNT and CDR2 YENEEA. The CDR3 sequence is CASSPTGGADTQYF. The CDR3 DNA is TGTGCCAGCAGCCCGACAGGGGGCGCAGATACGCAGTATTTT.

The V and J genes are TRBV10-3 and TRBJ2-7, with 8 bases matching TRBD1. The J segment lost 5 bases and the V segment lost 0 bases, leaving 6 bases of the junction unmatched. Germline V CDR1 and CDR2: ENHRY, SYGVKD. The CDR3 runs to 15 residues. In nucleotides, the CDR3 is TGTGCCATCAGTGAGTCGGTCAGGGGGCTTCACGAGCAGTACTTC. Protein product: CAISESVRGLHEQYF.

J is TRBJ2-7 and V is TRBV6-1; D is perhaps TRBD1 (6 bases). Germline loops: CDR1 MNHNS, CDR2 SASEGT. The CDR3 sequence is 14 residues long. V was cut by 7 bases and J by 3 bases, with 16 bases left in between. The CDR3 sequence: CASNPDRTYYEQYF. The CDR3 DNA is TGTGCCAGCAACCCTGACAGGACGTACTACGAGCAGTACTTC.

As DNA, the CDR3 is TGTGCCAGCAGATCTGAGACAGGGTTTTCCTACAATGAGCAGTTCTTC. It codes for CASRSETGFSYNEQFF. The chain is built from TRBV28 and TRBJ2-1; 7 positions agree with TRBD1. Germline V gene sequence: CDR1 MDHEN, CDR2 SYDVKM. The J segment lost 1 base and the V segment lost 6 bases, leaving 9 bases of the junction unmatched. The length of the CDR3 is 16 residues.

This sequence joins TRBV7-9 and TRBJ2-7; TRBD1 agrees at 9 bases. Germline trimming cut 2 bases from V and 7 bases from J; bases unmatched to any gene: 6. The CDR3 consists of 14 residues. Germline V lookup: CDR1 SEHNR, CDR2 FQNEAQ (reference sequence). The CDR3 bases are TGTGCCAGCAGCTTAAAACAGGGGGCGGGTGAGCAGTACTTC. The encoded protein is CASSLKQGAGEQYF.

J is TRBJ2-7 and V is TRBV28, with TRBD1 identical over 8 bases. V dropped 5 bases and J dropped 6; count of bases not matched to a gene: 12. The CDR3 totals 15 residues. CDR1 and CDR2 from the germline V gene are MDHEN and SYDVKM. CDR3 amino acids: CASSPGGAGLSEQYF. The CDR3 DNA follows: TGTGCCAGCAGTCCAGGGGGCGCGGGTTTGAGCGAGCAGTACTTC.

This chain links TRBV7-6 with TRBJ1-4, with 8 bases fitting TRBD1. The germline CDR1 and CDR2 sequences are SGHVS and FNYEAQ. This CDR3 has 20 residues. V lost 6 bases and J lost 7; bases outside the gene matches: 25. The CDR3 reads CASRRYPRGTGSTESEKLFF. CDR3 nucleotide sequence: TGTGCCAGCAGACGTTATCCCCGGGGGACAGGAAGCACTGAATCTGAAAAACTGTTTTTT.

The chain carries TRBV14 and TRBJ2-3, with D possibly being TRBD2 (5 bases). There are 17 residues in the CDR3. The germline gives CDR1 SGHDN, CDR2 FVKESK. V lost 0 bases and J 1 base, leaving 14 bases between the germline ends. The CDR3 nucleotides read TGTGCCAGCAGCCAAGATTGGTTAGCGAGTGGCACAGATACGCAGTATTTT. Its translation is CASSQDWLASGTDTQYF.

The chain has TRBV15 and TRBJ1-6, with D uncertain. CDR3 length: 12 residues. Germline loops: CDR1 LNHNV, CDR2 YYDKDF (reference sequence). V shed 0 bases and J shed 15 bases, with 9 bases lying between them. CDR3 DNA: TGTGCCACCAGCAGAGATCACCCAGTCCTCCACTTT. Translating gives CATSRDHPVLHF. The whole variable domain, filled in from reference TRBV15 and TRBJ1-6, reads DAMVIQNPRYQVTQFGKPVTLSCSQTLNHNVMYWYQQKSSQAPKLLFHYYDKDFNNEADTPDNFQSRRPNTSFCFLDIRSPGLGDTAMYLCATSRDHPVLHFGNGTRLTVT.

The chain is built from TRBV10-3 and TRBJ2-3; 9 bases line up with TRBD1. The CDR3 covers 16 residues. Losses at the gene ends were 1 base for V and 2 bases for J; bases not matched to a gene: 4. Germline lookup yields CDR1 ENHRY and CDR2 SYGVKD. CDR3 coding DNA: TGTGCCATCAGTGAGTTTGGACAGGGGACCACAGATACGCAGTATTTT. Its translation is CAISEFGQGTTDTQYF.

Comments on this clone: One junction end does not reproduce the germline sequence, and a read error may be involved. The chain employs TRBV6-6 and TRBJ1-1; D remains ambiguous. The CDR3 spans 13 residues. CDR1 and CDR2 from the germline V gene are MNHNY and SVGAGI (reference sequence). CDR3 region: CVSRTTGPYEAFF. The CDR3, as DNA: TGTGTCAGCAGAACGACGGGTCCTTATGAAGCTTTCTTT.

The chain recombines TRBV5-6 with TRBJ1-1; 8 nucleotides line up with TRBD1. The CDR3 contains 14 residues. The germline gives CDR1 SGHDT, CDR2 YYEEEE. Losses at the gene ends were 4 bases for V and 6 bases for J; bases not matched to a gene: 8. The CDR3 loop reads CASSPIDRGAEAFF. The CDR3 region has the DNA TGTGCCAGCAGCCCTATCGACAGGGGCGCTGAAGCTTTCTTT. The full variable domain, rest sourced from reference TRBV5-6 and TRBJ1-1, is DAGVTQSPTHLIKTRGQQVTLRCSPKSGHDTVSWYQQALGQGPQFIFQYYEEEERQRGNFPDRFSGHQFPNYSSELNVNALLLGDSALYLCASSPIDRGAEAFFGQGTRLTVV.

V is TRBV7-2 and J is TRBJ1-1, with 9 bases that match TRBD1. This CDR3 has 18 amino acids. Germline CDR1 SGHTA, CDR2 FQGNSA. V shed 1 base and J 0 bases; nucleotides not matched to a gene: 9. CDR3 amino acids: CASSLGPNRGQLNTEAFF. DNA for the CDR3: TGTGCCAGCAGCTTAGGGCCGAACAGGGGGCAACTGAACACTGAAGCTTTCTTT.

The chain employs TRBV2 and TRBJ1-5, with D tentatively TRBD1 (5 bases). Germline CDR1 is SNHLY and CDR2 is FYNNEI. V was trimmed by 2 bases and J by 6 bases, leaving 14 bases between them. The CDR3 has 15 residues. CDR3 bases: TGTGCCAGCAGTGAAACAGGTCGGTTAGGTCAGCCCCAGCATTTT. Translation gives CASSETGRLGQPQHF.

J is TRBJ2-7 and V is TRBV21-1; the table gives TRBD2 as D, unverified against the DNA. TRBV21-1 is tagged as a pseudogene. This CDR3 region has 18 residues. The CDR3: CASSTGRLAGPLPYEQYF. CDR3 DNA sequence: TGTGCCAGCAGCACCGGAAGACTAGCGGGACCCTTACCCTACGAGCAGTACTTC.

Notes on this clone: The sample contains more than one DNA sequence encoding this CDR3. This sequence joins TRBV10-3 and TRBJ1-1; the D gene is possibly TRBD1 (5 bases). Trimming left V 0 bases short and J 8 bases short, with 13 bases between. From germline, CDR1 is ENHRY and CDR2 SYGVKD. This CDR3 is built from 14 residues. The CDR3: CAISESPGNTEAFF. In DNA form, the CDR3 reads TGTGCCATCAGTGAGTCTCCAGGGAATACGGAAGCTTTCTTT.